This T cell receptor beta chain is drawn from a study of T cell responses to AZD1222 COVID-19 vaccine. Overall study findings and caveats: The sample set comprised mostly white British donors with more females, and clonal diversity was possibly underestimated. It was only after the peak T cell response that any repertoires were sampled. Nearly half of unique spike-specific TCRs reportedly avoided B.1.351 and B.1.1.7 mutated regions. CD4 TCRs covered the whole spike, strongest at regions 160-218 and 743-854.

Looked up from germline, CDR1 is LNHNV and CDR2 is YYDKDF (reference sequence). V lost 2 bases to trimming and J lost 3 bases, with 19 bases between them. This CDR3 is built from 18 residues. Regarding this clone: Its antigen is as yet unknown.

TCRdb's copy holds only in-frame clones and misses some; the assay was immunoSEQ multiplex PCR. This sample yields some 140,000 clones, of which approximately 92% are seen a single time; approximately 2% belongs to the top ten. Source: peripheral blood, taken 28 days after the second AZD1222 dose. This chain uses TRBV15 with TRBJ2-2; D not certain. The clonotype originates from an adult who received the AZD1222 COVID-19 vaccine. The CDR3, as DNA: TGTGCCACCAGCAGAAGACGGTCTATGCCAACCCACACCGGGGAGCTGTTTTTT. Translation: CATSRRRSMPTHTGELFF.